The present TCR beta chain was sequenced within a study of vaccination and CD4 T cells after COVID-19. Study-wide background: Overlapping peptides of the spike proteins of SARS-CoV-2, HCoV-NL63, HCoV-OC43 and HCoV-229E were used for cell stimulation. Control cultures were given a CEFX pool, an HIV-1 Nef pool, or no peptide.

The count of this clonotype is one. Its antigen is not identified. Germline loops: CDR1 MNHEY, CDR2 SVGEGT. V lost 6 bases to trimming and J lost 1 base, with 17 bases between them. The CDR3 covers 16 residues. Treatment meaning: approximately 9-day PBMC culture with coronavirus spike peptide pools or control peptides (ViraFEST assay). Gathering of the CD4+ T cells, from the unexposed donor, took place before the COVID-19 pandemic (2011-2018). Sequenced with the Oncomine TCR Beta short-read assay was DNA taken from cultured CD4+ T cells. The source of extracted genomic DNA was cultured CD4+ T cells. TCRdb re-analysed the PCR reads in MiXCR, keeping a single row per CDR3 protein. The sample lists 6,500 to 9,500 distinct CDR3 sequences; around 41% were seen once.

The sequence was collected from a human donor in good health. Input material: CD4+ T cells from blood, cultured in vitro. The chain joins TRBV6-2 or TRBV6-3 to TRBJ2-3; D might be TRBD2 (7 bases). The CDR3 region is CASSLRDYRGTDTQYF. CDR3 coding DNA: TGTGCCAGCAGCCTTCGGGACTACAGGGGCACAGATACGCAGTATTTT.